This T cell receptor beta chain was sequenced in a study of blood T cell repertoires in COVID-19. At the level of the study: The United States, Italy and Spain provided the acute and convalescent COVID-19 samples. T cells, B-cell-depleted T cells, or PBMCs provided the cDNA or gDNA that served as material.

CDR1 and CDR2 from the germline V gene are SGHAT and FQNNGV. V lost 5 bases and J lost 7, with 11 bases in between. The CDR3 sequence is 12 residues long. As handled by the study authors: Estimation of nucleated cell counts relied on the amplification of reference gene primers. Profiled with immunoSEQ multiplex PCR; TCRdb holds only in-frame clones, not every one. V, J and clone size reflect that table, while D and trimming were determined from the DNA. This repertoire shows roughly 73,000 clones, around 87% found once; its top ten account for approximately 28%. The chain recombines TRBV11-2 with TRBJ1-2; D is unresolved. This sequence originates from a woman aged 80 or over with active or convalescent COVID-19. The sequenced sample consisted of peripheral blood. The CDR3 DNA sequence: TGTGCCAGCAGCCATTCTATCACTGGCTACACCTTC. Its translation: CASSHSITGYTF.